A single sample is the source of the 23 T cell receptor beta chains below, sequenced in a study of blood T cell repertoires in COVID-19. Only in-frame clones appear in the TCRdb table, and some are missing; sequencing was by immunoSEQ multiplex PCR. The data show 210,000 or so clones, with just under 90% seen just once and 2% to 3% held by the top ten. Material for sequencing was peripheral blood. These receptors all stem from a man aged 25 to 40 with COVID-19, enrolled during active disease.

J is TRBJ2-1 and V is TRBV7-2; weak D call: TRBD2 (6 bases). This CDR3 is built from 14 residues. V shed 4 bases and J shed 5 bases, with 12 bases lying between them. Germline values: CDR1 SGHTA, CDR2 FQGNSA. The CDR3, as DNA: TGTGCCAGCAGCTACGGGACTTTAAACAATGAGCAGTTCTTC. Translated: CASSYGTLNNEQFF. The full variable domain, completed using reference TRBV7-2 and TRBJ2-1, is GAGVSQSPSNKVTEKGKDVELRCDPISGHTALYWYRQSLGQGLEFLIYFQGNSAPDKSGLPSDRFSAERTGGSVSTLTIQRTQQEDSAVYLCASSYGTLNNEQFFGPGTRLTVL.

This chain uses TRBV4-3 with TRBJ2-2; tentative D call: TRBD2 (6 bases). This CDR3 spans 18 amino acids. V shed 0 bases and J shed 5 bases, with 19 bases lying between them. Germline V gene lookup returns CDR1 LGHNA and CDR2 YSLEER. CDR3 sequence: CASSQDLGSAGRTGELFF. CDR3 sequence (DNA): TGCGCCAGCAGCCAAGATCTCGGGAGTGCAGGGAGGACCGGGGAGCTGTTTTTT.

J is TRBJ1-5 and V is TRBV6-6; TRBD1 matches at 8 bases. The germline CDR1 and CDR2 sequences are MNHNY and SVGAGI (reference sequence). Losses at the gene ends were 5 bases for V and 5 bases for J; bases not matched to a gene: 5. CDR3 length: 14 amino acids. The CDR3 bases are TGTGCCAGCAGTATACAGGGGGGCGATCAGCCCCAGCATTTT. It encodes CASSIQGGDQPQHF.

This rearrangement joins TRBV27 to TRBJ1-5, with a possible D match to TRBD1 (6 bases). The CDR3 is 15 residues long. V was cut by 6 bases and J by 6 bases, with 18 bases left in between. CDR1 and CDR2 (germline): MNHEY, SMNVEV (reference sequence). As DNA, the CDR3 is TGTGCCAGCAGCCGGGGGGGCGTCTCGGGTCAGCCCCAGCATTTT. Encoded protein: CASSRGGVSGQPQHF.

The chain carries TRBV15 and TRBJ1-5; no clear D gene. Germline CDR1 is LNHNV and CDR2 is YYDKDF (reference sequence). CDR3 length equals 13 residues. The V end was cut by 5 bases, the J end by 7 bases, with 12 bases between. The chain's CDR3 is CATSSQIQQPQHF. In DNA form, the CDR3 reads TGTGCCACCAGCTCACAGATACAACAGCCCCAGCATTTT.

A single count supports this clone. The chain employs TRBV10-3 and TRBJ2-7; TRBD1 matches 11 bases. The CDR3 consists of 12 residues. The junction had 4 bases not matched to a gene; V was cut back by 10 bases and J by 5 bases. Per the germline V gene, CDR1 is ENHRY and CDR2 is SYGVKD. Written as DNA, the CDR3 is TGTGCCACGGCGGGACAGGGGGACGAGCAGTACTTC. This encodes CATAGQGDEQYF.

This clone was recorded once. This chain connects TRBV29-1 to TRBJ2-7, with 7 bases fitting TRBD1. With V trimmed by 6 bases and J by 0 bases, 20 bases remained unmatched. Germline V CDR1 and CDR2: SQVTM, ANQGSEA. The CDR3 length is 18 residues. The CDR3 DNA follows: TGCAGCGTCCTCTACAGGGGTGCGCAAGCGTCGATCTCCTACGAGCAGTACTTC. This encodes CSVLYRGAQASISYEQYF.

The chain couples TRBV4-3 to TRBJ1-6; 9 positions agree with TRBD1. The junction had 7 bases not matched to a gene; V was cut back by 4 bases and J by 9 bases. Germline CDR1 LGHNA, CDR2 YSLEER. This CDR3 region has 15 residues. CDR3 bases: TGCGCCAGCAGCCGCCTGACAGGGGGTTCTTCACCCCTCCACTTT. It translates to CASSRLTGGSSPLHF.

This sequence joins TRBV21-1 and TRBJ2-2; no DNA check was done on the table's D call, TRBD2. TRBV21-1 is termed a pseudogene. CDR3 length: 14 residues. The DNA for the CDR3 is TGTGCCAGCAAGGGACTTCGTCCCACCGGGGAGCTGTTTTTT. This encodes CASKGLRPTGELFF.

The J gene is TRBJ2-7, the V gene TRBV28; TRBD1 matches 8 bases. Germline V gene lookup returns CDR1 MDHEN and CDR2 SYDVKM. Trimming cost V 7 bases and J 3 bases; bases outside gene matches: 5. The CDR3 has 13 amino acids. CDR3: CASTQGVDYEQYF. The CDR3 nucleotides read TGTGCCAGCACACAGGGGGTTGACTACGAGCAGTACTTC.

The gene calls are TRBV18 and TRBJ2-7; 8 nucleotides align to TRBD2. The J segment lost 6 bases and the V segment lost 3 bases, leaving 4 bases of the junction unmatched. This CDR3 has 13 residues. Germline assignment: CDR1 KGHSH and CDR2 LQKENI. CDR3 DNA sequence: TGTGCCAGCTCACCGACCGGGGGGGGCGAGCAGTACTTC. Protein: CASSPTGGGEQYF. Based on the CDR3 plus reference TRBV18 and TRBJ2-7, the full variable domain is NAGVMQNPRHLVRRRGQEARLRCSPMKGHSHVYWYRQLPEEGLKFMVYLQKENIIDESGMPKERFSAEFPKEGPSILRIQQVVRGDSAAYFCASSPTGGGEQYFGPGTRLTVT.

CDR3 sequence (DNA): TGTGCTAGTGGTTTGGTACTATCGGGACAGTCCATCAACGAGCAGTACTTC. The encoded protein is CASGLVLSGQSINEQYF. This chain links TRBV12-5 with TRBJ2-7; 7 positions agree with TRBD1. The germline V gene encodes CDR1 LGHNT and CDR2 FRNRAP. V lost 0 bases, J lost 5 bases, and 13 bases stayed unmatched. The CDR3 sequence is 17 residues long. Complete variable domain (other parts from reference TRBV12-5 and TRBJ2-7): DARVTQTPRHKVTEMGQEVTMRCQPILGHNTVFWYRQTMMQGLELLAYFRNRAPLDDSGMPKDRFSAEMPDATLATLKIQPSEPRDSAVYFCASGLVLSGQSINEQYFGPGTRLTVT.

The genes are TRBV19 and TRBJ2-7; tentative D call: TRBD1 (5 bases). This CDR3 has 14 amino acids. Trimming took 7 bases from V and 4 from J, leaving 17 bases between them. The V gene's germline CDR1 is LNHDA and CDR2 SQIVND (reference sequence). CDR3: CASNPQVGLYEQYF. Written as DNA, the CDR3 is TGTGCCAGTAACCCACAGGTAGGGTTGTACGAGCAGTACTTC.

V gene TRBV5-1 combines with J gene TRBJ2-1, with a tentative D call TRBD1 (6 bases). V was trimmed by 5 bases and J by 9 bases, leaving 15 bases between them. This CDR3 comprises 13 residues. CDR1 and CDR2 from the germline V gene are SGHRS and YFSETQ. CDR3 bases: TGCGCCAGCAGTTCTACAGGGTGGGGTGAGCAGTTCTTC. Its protein is CASSSTGWGEQFF.

The DNA of the CDR3 is TGCGCCAGCAGCTTCGGGGTTGAGCAGTTCTTC. It encodes CASSFGVEQFF. This chain connects TRBV5-1 to TRBJ2-1; TRBD2 is a possible D gene (5 bases). The CDR3 contains 11 residues. The V gene lost 2 bases and the J gene lost 9 bases, with 6 bases spanning the gap. The germline gives CDR1 SGHRS, CDR2 YFSETQ.

The gene calls are TRBV15 and TRBJ1-1; D is unclear. Germline CDR1 LNHNV, CDR2 YYDKDF (reference sequence). The CDR3 is 15 amino acids. Trimming removed 5 bases from V and 2 bases from J, with 15 bases in between. Here the CDR3 DNA reads TGTGCCACCAGCGGACTGCAGGCGCATAACACTGAAGCTTTCTTT. This gives the protein CATSGLQAHNTEAFF.

The CDR3 DNA reads TGTGCCACCAGTGATTCCACAGGGCCACCTTACGAGCAGTACTTC. Translated, it gives CATSDSTGPPYEQYF. The chain recombines TRBV24-1 with TRBJ2-7, with D possibly matching TRBD1 (6 bases). The CDR3 is 15 amino acids. The germline V gene has CDR1 KGHDR and CDR2 SFDVKD. V lost 2 bases, J lost 4 bases, and 14 bases lay in between.

This clone was detected a few times. This rearrangement joins TRBV6-5 to TRBJ2-2; a weak D match, TRBD1 (5 bases). The V gene's germline CDR1 is MNHEY and CDR2 SVGAGI. The CDR3 spans 14 residues. V was shortened by 5 bases and J by 1 base, with 8 bases between the two germline ends. The CDR3 sequence is CASSLQGNTGELFF. CDR3 nucleotides: TGTGCCAGCAGTCTCCAGGGGAACACCGGGGAGCTGTTTTTT.

The J gene is TRBJ1-5, the V gene TRBV2; 9 nucleotides match TRBD1. CDR3 length: 17 amino acids. Per the germline V gene, CDR1 is SNHLY and CDR2 is FYNNEI. V lost 8 bases to trimming and J lost 0 bases; unmatched junction nucleotides: 11. CDR3 in DNA: TGTGCCAGCTGTCGGGGACAGGGAATTAATAGCAATCAGCCCCAGCATTTT. Translation gives CASCRGQGINSNQPQHF.

The V gene is TRBV5-1, the J gene TRBJ2-5, with 9 bases matching TRBD1. The CDR3 spans 14 residues. V dropped 4 bases and J dropped 4; count of bases not matched to a gene: 5. Germline V CDR1 and CDR2: SGHRS, YFSETQ. The CDR3 DNA follows: TGCGCCAGCAGCCCGGACAGGGGCCGAGAGACCCAGTACTTC. It is translated as CASSPDRGRETQYF.

The chain links TRBV4-3 to TRBJ1-2, with D perhaps TRBD1 (5 bases). V was cut by 0 bases and J by 4 bases, with 12 bases left in between. Germline loops: CDR1 LGHNA, CDR2 YSLEER. The CDR3 contains 15 residues. In DNA form, the CDR3 reads TGCGCCAGCAGCCAAGATTCCACAGGCGTCTATGGCTACACCTTC. Translated, it gives CASSQDSTGVYGYTF.

V is TRBV25-1 and J is TRBJ2-7; TRBD1 aligns across 12 bases. The CDR3 contains 15 residues. In germline, CDR1 is MGHDK, CDR2 SYGVNS. V was pared by 5 bases and J by 5 bases, with 7 bases of the junction left unmatched. This chain's CDR3 is CASSNLGQGADEQYF. In DNA, the CDR3 is TGTGCCAGCAGTAACCTGGGACAGGGGGCGGACGAGCAGTACTTC.

The CDR3 reads CSVEYDGQGVGGYTF. The CDR3 nucleotides read TGCAGCGTTGAATACGATGGACAGGGGGTGGGCGGCTACACCTTC. This sequence joins TRBV29-1 and TRBJ1-2; 10 nucleotides line up with TRBD1. The CDR3 consists of 15 residues. CDR1 is SQVTM and CDR2 is ANQGSEA in the germline V gene. Trimming at V came to 2 bases and at J to 8 bases, leaving 11 bases not matched to a gene.